The 25 T cell receptor beta chains below come from one sample, sequenced in a study of regulatory T cells. Study-level points and caveats: In CD3G-deficient patients, conventional CD4+ T cells were enriched for hydrophobic CDR3 residues at positions 6 and 7.

No antigen is known for these receptors. Primers: 52 TRBV forward and 13 TRBJ reverse. Using immunoSEQ multiplex PCR, the repertoire was profiled, and TCRdb retains in-frame clones only, with some absent. The data contain roughly 23,000 clones, around nine tenths of them seen just once; the ten biggest clones take up about 1.3%. The specimen sequenced was conventional CD4+ T cells sorted from blood. These receptors were taken from a child younger than 18 with CD3G deficiency.

V usage is TRBV6-4 and J usage is TRBJ1-2; D call uncertain. There are 14 residues in the CDR3. The V end lost 4 bases, the J end lost 4 bases, and 13 bases lay between the germline ends. Per germline, CDR1 MRHNA and CDR2 SNTAGT. CDR3 loop: CASSGGRLLYGYTF. For the CDR3, the DNA is TGTGCCAGCAGTGGTGGCAGGCTCCTCTATGGCTACACCTTC.

The chain employs TRBV18 and TRBJ2-7, with D perhaps matching TRBD2 (5 bases). CDR3 length equals 13 residues. Germline CDR1 is KGHSH and CDR2 is LQKENI. The V gene lost 6 bases and the J gene lost 7 bases, with 16 bases spanning the gap. CDR3 DNA: TGTGCCAGCTCTTTTGGCCCGACGGGGGAGCAGTACTTC. Its protein is CASSFGPTGEQYF.

The V call is TRBV18, the J call TRBJ2-5; TRBD1 matches 7 bases. In germline, CDR1 is KGHSH, CDR2 LQKENI. V gave up 4 bases and J gave up 7 bases; unmatched junction bases: 12. The CDR3 loop spans 15 amino acids. CDR3 bases: TGTGCCAGCTCACAAATGACAGGGCCGGAGGCGACCCAGTACTTC. Its protein product is CASSQMTGPEATQYF. Complete variable domain (other parts from reference TRBV18 and TRBJ2-5): NAGVMQNPRHLVRRRGQEARLRCSPMKGHSHVYWYRQLPEEGLKFMVYLQKENIIDESGMPKERFSAEFPKEGPSILRIQQVVRGDSAAYFCASSQMTGPEATQYFGPGTRLLVL.

The chain is built from TRBV6-1 and TRBJ2-7; maybe TRBD1 (5 bases). The V and J ends lost 8 bases and 0 bases respectively, with 17 bases between them. Germline V gene sequence: CDR1 MNHNS, CDR2 SASEGT. This CDR3 is built from 15 residues. This CDR3 reads CASRRQQDLSYEQYF. The CDR3, as DNA: TGTGCCAGCCGTCGACAACAGGACCTCTCCTACGAGCAGTACTTC.

The V call is TRBV6-1, the J call TRBJ2-7; 7 bases fit TRBD2. Germline V gene sequence: CDR1 MNHNS, CDR2 SASEGT. After removal of 5 bases from V and 4 bases from J, the junction contained 5 bases not matched to a gene. The CDR3 sequence is 13 residues long. The CDR3 loop reads CASSLRETYEQYF. For the CDR3, the DNA is TGTGCCAGCAGTTTGCGGGAGACGTACGAGCAGTACTTC.

The chain combines TRBV5-1 with TRBJ1-1; 7 bases agree with TRBD1. The CDR3 covers 15 residues. Trimming removed 4 bases from V and 1 base from J; junction bases left unmatched: 7. CDR1 SGHRS and CDR2 YFSETQ come from the germline V gene. CDR3: CASSTTGDPNTEAFF. The CDR3 DNA is TGCGCCAGCAGCACTACAGGGGACCCGAACACTGAAGCTTTCTTT.

This chain connects TRBV7-8 to TRBJ2-5; 8 nucleotides line up with TRBD1. The CDR3 is made up of 12 amino acids. CDR1 is SGHVS and CDR2 is FQNEAQ in the germline V gene. J lost 8 bases, V lost 5 bases, and 4 bases had no gene match. The DNA for the CDR3 is TGTGCCAGCAGCCACGCAGGGGGCACCCAGTACTTC. This encodes CASSHAGGTQYF.

This clone was seen once. CDR3 sequence (DNA): TGTGCCAGCAGTCGGGCGGGAGGGATCACAGATACGCAGTATTTT. Translation gives CASSRAGGITDTQYF. V gene TRBV28 combines with J gene TRBJ2-3, with 9 bases that match TRBD2. Germline V lookup: CDR1 MDHEN, CDR2 SYDVKM. There are 15 residues in the CDR3. J was trimmed by 2 bases and V by 5 bases; bases with no gene match: 5.

This clone was seen only once. The rearrangement links TRBV7-9 to TRBJ2-7, with 7 nucleotides matching TRBD1. CDR3 length: 13 amino acids. The germline V gene has CDR1 SEHNR and CDR2 FQNEAQ (reference sequence). V shed 5 bases and J 6 bases; nucleotides not matched to a gene: 7. The CDR3 here is CASSPPAGGEQYF. The CDR3 DNA reads as TGTGCCAGCAGCCCCCCCGCAGGGGGCGAGCAGTACTTC.

The J gene is TRBJ1-1, the V gene TRBV7-9, with 8 nucleotides matching TRBD1. From germline, CDR1 is SEHNR and CDR2 FQNEAQ (reference sequence). CDR3 size: 14 residues. V shed 3 bases and J 5 bases; nucleotides not matched to a gene: 5. CDR3 DNA sequence: TGTGCCAGCAGCTTCCAGGGGGCAGGGACTGAAGCTTTCTTT. Translated: CASSFQGAGTEAFF.

This clone appeared a single time. This chain connects TRBV6-9 to TRBJ2-5, with 9 bases aligning to TRBD2. Germline assignment: CDR1 MNHGY and CDR2 SVAAGI. This CDR3 region has 16 residues. Trimming at V came to 10 bases and at J to 3 bases, leaving 15 bases not matched to a gene. CDR3 residues: CANPSFSGGGEETQYF. The CDR3 coding sequence is TGTGCCAACCCGTCCTTTAGCGGGGGAGGTGAAGAGACCCAGTACTTC.

Only one count was recorded for this clone. V is TRBV5-6 and J is TRBJ2-7, with 13 bases that match TRBD2. Losses at the gene ends were 1 base for V and 4 bases for J; bases not matched to a gene: 2. This CDR3 contains 15 residues. The germline V gene has CDR1 SGHDT and CDR2 YYEEEE. DNA of the CDR3: TGTGCCAGCAGCTTGTGGACTAGCGGGAGATACGAGCAGTACTTC. Translated, it gives CASSLWTSGRYEQYF. The variable domain in full, completed from reference TRBV5-6 and TRBJ2-7, reads DAGVTQSPTHLIKTRGQQVTLRCSPKSGHDTVSWYQQALGQGPQFIFQYYEEEERQRGNFPDRFSGHQFPNYSSELNVNALLLGDSALYLCASSLWTSGRYEQYFGPGTRLTVT.

The chain has TRBV28 and TRBJ2-1, with 9 positions matching TRBD2. The CDR3 has 15 residues. The V segment lost 3 bases and the J segment 2 bases; nucleotides outside the gene matches: 2. CDR1 and CDR2 (germline): MDHEN, SYDVKM. As DNA, the CDR3 is TGTGCCAGCAGTTTGGGCGGGAGGGCCTACAATGAGCAGTTCTTC. This sequence encodes CASSLGGRAYNEQFF.

The genes are TRBV7-9 and TRBJ2-4; 8 bases line up with TRBD1. Germline V gene lookup returns CDR1 SEHNR and CDR2 FQNEAQ (reference sequence). The CDR3 length is 13 residues. Trimming removed 2 bases from V and 6 bases from J; junction bases left unmatched: 0. In DNA, the CDR3 is TGTGCCAGCAGCTTACAGGGGGCAAACATTCAGTACTTC. It yields the protein CASSLQGANIQYF.

The genes are TRBV28 and TRBJ2-3; the match to TRBD2 covers 9 bases. The ends lost 6 bases at V and 8 bases at J; junction bases unmatched: 15. The CDR3 covers 16 residues. CDR1 is MDHEN and CDR2 is SYDVKM in the germline V gene. CDR3 amino acids: CASRQDPLGGGGTQYF. For the CDR3, the DNA is TGTGCCAGCAGGCAAGACCCTCTGGGCGGGGGGGGTACGCAGTATTTT.

CDR3: CASSVRGAGEKLFF. CDR3 sequence (DNA): TGTGCCAGCAGCGTCCGAGGGGCTGGAGAAAAACTGTTTTTT. This chain uses TRBV28 with TRBJ1-4; a weak D match, TRBD1 (5 bases). V gave up 6 bases and J gave up 8 bases, with 16 bases separating them. The CDR3 is made up of 14 amino acids. CDR1 is MDHEN and CDR2 is SYDVKM in the germline V gene.

V and J are TRBV14 and TRBJ1-4, with a tentative D call TRBD1 (5 bases). This CDR3 has 16 residues. In germline, CDR1 is SGHDN, CDR2 FVKESK. Trimming stripped 0 bases from V and 0 bases from J, with 8 bases between. Here the CDR3 DNA reads TGTGCCAGCAGCCAAGAGGGGGGGGCAACTAATGAAAAACTGTTTTTT. Translation: CASSQEGGATNEKLFF. The whole variable domain, filled in from reference TRBV14 and TRBJ1-4, reads EAGVTQFPSHSVIEKGQTVTLRCDPISGHDNLYWYRRVMGKEIKFLLHFVKESKQDESGMPNNRFLAERTGGTYSTLKVQPAELEDSGVYFCASSQEGGATNEKLFFGSGTQLSVL.

V usage is TRBV28 and J usage is TRBJ2-7, with TRBD1 as a possible D gene (6 bases). This CDR3 has 14 amino acids. V lost 1 base and J 6 bases, leaving 13 bases between the germline ends. From germline, CDR1 is MDHEN and CDR2 SYDVKM. CDR3: CASSLSWQGSEQYF. CDR3 bases: TGTGCCAGCAGTTTATCGTGGCAGGGGTCCGAGCAGTACTTC. Filled out from reference TRBV28 and TRBJ2-7, the complete variable domain reads DVKVTQSSRYLVKRTGEKVFLECVQDMDHENMFWYRQDPGLGLRLIYFSYDVKMKEKGDIPEGYSVSREKKERFSLILESASTNQTSMYLCASSLSWQGSEQYFGPGTRLTVT.

The V call is TRBV5-1, the J call TRBJ2-3; possible D gene TRBD2, 6 bases. Trimming shortened V by 4 bases and J by 6 bases, and 6 bases separated the two germline ends. Germline CDR1 SGHRS, CDR2 YFSETQ. The CDR3 runs 11 residues. CDR3 in DNA: TGCGCCAGCAGCGGGGGGGATACGCAGTATTTT. Amino acid sequence: CASSGGDTQYF.

The chain couples TRBV19 to TRBJ1-5, with D possibly being TRBD1 (5 bases). Germline CDR1 and CDR2: LNHDA and SQIVND (reference sequence). The V end was cut by 5 bases, the J end by 10 bases, with 18 bases between. The CDR3 loop spans 14 amino acids. CDR3 sequence (DNA): TGTGCCAGTAGTGCCGGGACCCGGGCCAGCCCCCAGCATTTT. This codes for CASSAGTRASPQHF.

The chain combines TRBV12-5 with TRBJ2-3, with TRBD1 matching over 8 bases. The germline gives CDR1 LGHNT, CDR2 FRNRAP. After removal of 7 bases from V and 3 bases from J, the junction contained 9 bases not matched to a gene. The CDR3 is 15 amino acids. The CDR3 DNA reads TGTGCTAGTGCCCAGGGGGCCACAAGGACAGATACGCAGTATTTT. Translating gives CASAQGATRTDTQYF. Full variable domain (missing parts from reference TRBV12-5 and TRBJ2-3): DARVTQTPRHKVTEMGQEVTMRCQPILGHNTVFWYRQTMMQGLELLAYFRNRAPLDDSGMPKDRFSAEMPDATLATLKIQPSEPRDSAVYFCASAQGATRTDTQYFGPGTRLTVL.

The chain has TRBV19 and TRBJ2-1; tentatively, D is TRBD2 (6 bases). Per germline, CDR1 LNHDA and CDR2 SQIVND (reference sequence). The CDR3 contains 13 residues. Trimming cost V 3 bases and J 8 bases, with 11 bases left between them. Here the CDR3 reads CASSMAGSDEQFF. The CDR3 DNA is TGTGCCAGTAGTATGGCGGGAAGCGATGAGCAGTTCTTC.

CDR3 residues: CASSPSDFDTQYF. The CDR3 DNA reads TGTGCCAGCAGCCCAAGTGACTTCGATACGCAGTATTTT. The rearrangement joins TRBV28 to TRBJ2-3; no clear D. Germline-derived CDR1 and CDR2 are MDHEN and SYDVKM. The CDR3 is 13 residues long. The V gene lost 6 bases and the J gene lost 6 bases, with 13 bases spanning the gap.

This sequence joins TRBV6-6 and TRBJ2-7; perhaps TRBD2 as D (6 bases). Trimming took off 7 bases at V and 9 bases at J, with 19 bases between the two ends. CDR1 and CDR2 from the germline V gene are MNHNY and SVGAGI (reference sequence). The CDR3 extends over 13 amino acids. CDR3 DNA: TGTGCCAGCATGGGGACCCCGGTGGGAGGGCAGTACTTC. It specifies CASMGTPVGGQYF.

The rearrangement uses TRBV20-1 and TRBJ2-1; possibly TRBD1 for D (5 bases). Germline V lookup: CDR1 DFQATT, CDR2 SNEGSKA (reference sequence). V lost 1 base and J lost 10, with 8 bases in between. There are 11 residues in the CDR3. The CDR3 nucleotides read TGCAGTGCTAGAGTGGCAGGGGAGCAGTTCTTC. Translating it yields CSARVAGEQFF.